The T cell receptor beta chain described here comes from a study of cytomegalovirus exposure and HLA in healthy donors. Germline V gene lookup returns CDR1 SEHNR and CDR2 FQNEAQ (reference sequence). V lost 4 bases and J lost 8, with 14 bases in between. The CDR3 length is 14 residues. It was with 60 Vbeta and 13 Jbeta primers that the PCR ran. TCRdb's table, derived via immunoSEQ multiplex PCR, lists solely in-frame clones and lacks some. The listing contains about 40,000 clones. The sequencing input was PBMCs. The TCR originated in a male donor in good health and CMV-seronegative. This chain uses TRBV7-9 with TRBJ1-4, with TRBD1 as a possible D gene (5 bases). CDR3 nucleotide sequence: TGTGCCAGCAGCTCAGGGCGGGAGCAAGAAAAACTGTTTTTT. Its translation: CASSSGREQEKLFF. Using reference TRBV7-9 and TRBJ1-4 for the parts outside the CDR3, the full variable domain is DTGVSQNPRHKITKRGQNVTFRCDPISEHNRLYWYRQTLGQGPEFLTYFQNEAQLEKSRLLSDRFSAERPKGSFSTLEIQRTEQGDSAMYLCASSSGREQEKLFFGSGTQLSVL.